This T cell receptor (beta chain) was found in a study of regulatory T cells in long-lasting Graves disease. Time point meaning: newly diagnosed GD, antithyroid drugs for less than 3 months. RNA from PBMCs was the source of the TCR library. To make TCR beta libraries, researchers used iRepertoire HTBI primers and Arm-PCR of CDR3 regions. TCRdb passed the multiplex PCR reads through MiXCR, listing each CDR3 protein once. The sample has under 450,000 distinct CDR3 sequences; about 12% are singletons. Trimming took 4 bases from V and 9 from J; bases not matched to a gene: 6. CDR3 size: 14 residues. Germline CDR1 is SGHKS and CDR2 is YYEKEE (reference sequence). These data also featured in a second study, about T cells in Graves' hyperthyroidism and ophthalmopathy. That work contributes: Clinical symptoms, serum thyroxine and TRAb, thyroid ultrasound and orbital computed tomography were used for the diagnoses. First-round RT-PCR with HTBI primers amplified the TCR CDR3 region.

The TCR comes from a woman aged 18-29 years with Graves disease. The chain uses TRBV5-5 and TRBJ2-1; the match to TRBD2 covers 11 bases. Sequences were derived from peripheral blood mononuclear cells (PBMCs), sampled at new diagnosis, from a patient treated with antithyroid drugs. The CDR3 protein is CASSPSGLAGEQFF. CDR3 DNA sequence: TGTGCCAGCAGCCCATCAGGACTAGCGGGTGAGCAGTTCTTC.